This is a list of T cell receptor beta chains from one sample in a study of T cells after yellow fever vaccination. TCRdb itself ran the 5' RACE reads through MiXCR, one entry per CDR3 protein. The data hold some 32,000 distinct CDR3 sequences, with 6.6% observed a single time. The sample was PBMCs, either bulk or a sorted T-cell subset (CD4+, CD8+, memory, or dextramer-sorted; not recorded which), taken on the day of the first yellow fever vaccination. These receptors were taken from a man between 18 and 35 years old who received the YFV17D yellow fever vaccine. Both conserved end residues are part of each CDR3. A D gene is named only where the DNA matches it firmly. The size entry is marked missing in some rows and otherwise reads once, few, many or a size class.

D	V	J	size	DNA	CDR3
TRBD1	TRBV14	TRBJ1-1	few	TGTGCCAGCAGCTCACAGGGGGCGCAGAGCACTGAAGCTTTCTTT	CASSSQGAQSTEAFF
NA	TRBV5-1	TRBJ1-1	many	TGCGCCAGCAGCTTGGCGGTGCGGACTGAAGCTTTCTTT	CASSLAVRTEAFF
NA	TRBV5-1	TRBJ1-2	many	TGCGCCAGCAGCCCCTCCAACAGGGCAGAAAGTGGCTACACCTTC	CASSPSNRAESGYTF
TRBD2	TRBV6-1	TRBJ2-1	many	TGTGCCAGCAGCAAAACTAGCGGTTCCTACAATGAGCAGTTCTTC	CASSKTSGSYNEQFF
NA	TRBV30	TRBJ1-1	few	TGTGCCTGGAGCCGAAATACTGACACTGAAGCTTTCTTT	CAWSRNTDTEAFF
NA	TRBV9	TRBJ1-2	NA	TGTGCCAGCAGCCTAGCGGGATCCTCGGGGGGCTACACCTTC	CASSLAGSSGGYTF
NA	TRBV29-1	TRBJ2-7	many	TGCAGCGTCCGGTATTTTCGGGGCCCCTACGAGCAGTACTTC	CSVRYFRGPYEQYF
NA	TRBV5-1	TRBJ1-4	many	TGCGCCAGCAGCCCGATGGGAGGCGAAAAACTGTTTTTT	CASSPMGGEKLFF
NA	TRBV7-2	TRBJ1-2	many	TGTGCCAGCACCCCTTTGCTCTATGGCTACACCTTC	CASTPLLYGYTF
NA	TRBV4-3	TRBJ1-2	many	TGCGCCAGCAGCCAGGATCGGGAGCCTTATGGCTACACCTTC	CASSQDREPYGYTF
NA	TRBV7-2	TRBJ2-5	many	TGTGCCAGCAGCTTAGAGGCGGAGACCCAGTACTTC	CASSLEAETQYF
TRBD1	TRBV6-1	TRBJ1-2	many	TGTGCCAGCAGGGACCCCGGGACAGGCGTCTATGGCTACACCTTC	CASRDPGTGVYGYTF
TRBD1	TRBV20-1	TRBJ2-2	NA	TGCAGTGCTAGAGATCGGGTCGGGACAGGGGTGACCGGGGAGCTGTTTTTT	CSARDRVGTGVTGELFF
TRBD1	TRBV20-1	TRBJ2-1	many	TGCAGTGCTAGAGGTCCGATACAGGGGGCGTTTGGGCAGTTCTTC	CSARGPIQGAFGQFF
NA	TRBV9	TRBJ2-7	NA	TGTGTCAGCAGCCCGTCCGTCTCCTACGAGCAGTACTTC	CVSSPSVSYEQYF
NA	TRBV11-2	TRBJ2-7	few	TGTGCCAGCAGCCCCCCTGCTATAGGGGGATACGAGCAGTACTTC	CASSPPAIGGYEQYF
NA	TRBV12-3/TRBV12-4	TRBJ1-1	many	TGTGCCAGCAGGGTGTCGGGATCGAACACTGAAGCTTTCTTT	CASRVSGSNTEAFF
TRBD1	TRBV19	TRBJ2-1	NA	TGTGCCAGTAGTGCACAGGGGGTCAATGAGCAGTTCTTC	CASSAQGVNEQFF